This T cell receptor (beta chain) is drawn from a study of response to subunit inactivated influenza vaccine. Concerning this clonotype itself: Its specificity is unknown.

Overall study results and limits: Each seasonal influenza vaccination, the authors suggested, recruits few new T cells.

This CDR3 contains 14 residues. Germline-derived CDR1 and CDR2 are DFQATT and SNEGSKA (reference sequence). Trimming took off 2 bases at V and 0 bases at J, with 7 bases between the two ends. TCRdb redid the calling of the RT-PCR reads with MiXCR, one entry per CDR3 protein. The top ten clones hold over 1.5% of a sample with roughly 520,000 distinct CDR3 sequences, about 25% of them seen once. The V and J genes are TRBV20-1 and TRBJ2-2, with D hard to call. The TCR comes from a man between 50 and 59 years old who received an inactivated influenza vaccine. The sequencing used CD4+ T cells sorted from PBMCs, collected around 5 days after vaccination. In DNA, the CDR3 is TGCAGTGCTAGACCCCTGGCGAACACCGGGGAGCTGTTTTTT. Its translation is CSARPLANTGELFF.